Presented here are 26 T cell receptor beta chains from one specimen sequenced in a study of identical twins. One entry per CDR3 protein results from TCRdb running MiXCR on the 5' RACE reads. The profile shows 750,000 to 950,000 distinct CDR3 sequences, 12% of them singletons. The same specimen was also included in a second study, on yellow fever vaccine responses in identical twins.

The source material was PBMCs. All receptors derive from a woman younger than 30 in good health.

This clonotype has a count of ten or more. V usage is TRBV5-1 and J usage is TRBJ2-3; D may be TRBD1 (6 bases). Germline V gene data show CDR1 as SGHRS and CDR2 as YFSETQ. Trimming removed 2 bases from V and 2 bases from J, with 15 bases in between. The CDR3 consists of 16 residues. The CDR3 DNA reads TGCGCCAGCAGCTTCATTGGACAGATTTCCACAGATACGCAGTATTTT. It translates to CASSFIGQISTDTQYF.

This clonotype was observed a few times. The chain couples TRBV10-2 to TRBJ2-3; TRBD2 matches at 15 bases. The germline V gene has CDR1 WSHSY and CDR2 SAAADI. V dropped 8 bases and J dropped 2; count of bases not matched to a gene: 11. The CDR3 consists of 18 residues. CDR3 sequence reads: CASAIPGLAGGDTDTQYF. The CDR3 DNA is TGCGCCAGCGCCATTCCGGGACTAGCGGGGGGAGACACAGATACGCAGTATTTT.

V gene TRBV9 combines with J gene TRBJ1-6; a possible D gene is TRBD1 (6 bases). The CDR3 sequence is 15 residues long. The germline V gene has CDR1 SGDLS and CDR2 YYNGEE. V lost 3 bases to trimming and J lost 7 bases, with 14 bases between them. CDR3 amino acids: CASSGREQGNSPLHF. The CDR3 nucleotides read TGTGCCAGCAGCGGGAGGGAGCAGGGGAATTCACCCCTCCACTTT.

V usage is TRBV5-1 and J usage is TRBJ2-3, with 10 bases identical to TRBD2. Germline CDR1 and CDR2: SGHRS and YFSETQ. After removal of 4 bases from V and 2 bases from J, the junction contained 16 bases not matched to a gene. This CDR3 contains 19 residues. Here the CDR3 reads CASSPGGLAGVRVTDTQYF. The DNA for the CDR3 is TGCGCCAGCAGCCCAGGTGGCCTAGCGGGAGTTCGAGTCACAGATACGCAGTATTTT.

The rearrangement uses TRBV20-1 and TRBJ2-1; 9 nucleotides match TRBD1. V lost 6 bases to trimming and J lost 6 bases; unmatched junction nucleotides: 12. Germline values: CDR1 DFQATT, CDR2 SNEGSKA (reference sequence). The CDR3 extends over 15 amino acids. In DNA form, the CDR3 reads TGCAGTGCGCCACCCCGGGACAGGGTCGTCAATGAGCAGTTCTTC. Amino acid sequence: CSAPPRDRVVNEQFF.

This clonotype has just a few counts. V usage is TRBV12-3 or TRBV12-4 and J usage is TRBJ2-7; D is undetermined. This CDR3 has 13 residues. The V end was cut by 6 bases, the J end by 5 bases, with 14 bases between. CDR3 protein: CASRLTPSHEQYF. The CDR3 coding sequence is TGTGCCAGCAGGCTCACCCCCAGCCACGAGCAGTACTTC.

V is TRBV4-2 and J is TRBJ2-1; 8 positions match TRBD1. The junction had 6 bases not matched to a gene; V was cut back by 0 bases and J by 5 bases. This CDR3 contains 16 residues. Germline CDR1 is LGHNA and CDR2 is YNFKEQ. The CDR3 bases are TGTGCCAGCAGCCAAGAAGGAGGACAGGGAAACAATGAGCAGTTCTTC. Translated: CASSQEGGQGNNEQFF.

The table lists this clonotype with a few counts. The chain employs TRBV5-1 and TRBJ2-3; perhaps TRBD2 as D (6 bases). The CDR3 has 16 residues. CDR1 SGHRS and CDR2 YFSETQ come from the germline V gene. Trimming pared 5 bases from V and 8 bases from J, leaving 24 bases between. CDR3 nucleotide sequence: TGCGCCAGCAGGGAGGGGCGGACTGGCCGGTATGGTACGCAGTATTTT. This sequence encodes CASREGRTGRYGTQYF.

A few counts support this clonotype. The chain couples TRBV28 to TRBJ1-2; a weak D match, TRBD1 (6 bases). This CDR3 comprises 16 residues. Trimming cost V 8 bases and J 0 bases, with 19 bases left between them. Germline CDR1 and CDR2: MDHEN and SYDVKM. The CDR3 bases are TGTGCCAGCGGAGTCAGGGGAACAGATACTAACTATGGCTACACCTTC. Translation: CASGVRGTDTNYGYTF.

The chain recombines TRBV12-3 or TRBV12-4 with TRBJ2-2; D is undetermined. The CDR3 totals 14 residues. The ends were cut back, 4 bases at V and 4 bases at J, with 10 bases in the middle. The CDR3 region has the DNA TGTGCCAGCAGTTCTCTAAGAGCCACCGGGGAGCTGTTTTTT. This codes for CASSSLRATGELFF.

This rearrangement joins TRBV2 to TRBJ2-3, with 11 nucleotides matching TRBD2. In germline, CDR1 is SNHLY, CDR2 FYNNEI. V gave up 5 bases and J gave up 6 bases; unmatched junction bases: 7. The CDR3 is 15 amino acids. The CDR3 DNA sequence: TGTGCCAGCAGTCAACTAGCGGGGGTCAAGGATACGCAGTATTTT. Encoded protein: CASSQLAGVKDTQYF.

This clonotype has only a few counts. The V and J genes are TRBV5-1 and TRBJ2-7; D remains unclear. The CDR3 is 15 residues long. From germline, CDR1 is SGHRS and CDR2 YFSETQ. V dropped 0 bases and J dropped 3 bases, with 13 bases sitting between them. CDR3 region: CASSLATMPIYEQYF. The CDR3, as DNA: TGCGCCAGCAGCTTGGCCACCATGCCTATCTACGAGCAGTACTTC.

This clonotype was counted a few times. The V call is TRBV12-3 or TRBV12-4, the J call TRBJ2-1, with a tentative D call TRBD1 (6 bases). The ends were cut back, 4 bases at V and 8 bases at J, with 18 bases in the middle. The CDR3 consists of 15 residues. The CDR3 spells CASSSQGSRSDEQFF. The CDR3 region has the DNA TGTGCCAGCAGTTCCCAGGGGAGCCGGTCCGATGAGCAGTTCTTC.

In this sample, this clonotype turned up a few times. The chain is built from TRBV9 and TRBJ2-6; a possible D gene is TRBD1 (6 bases). The CDR3 is made up of 17 amino acids. Germline CDR1 and CDR2: SGDLS and YYNGEE. V dropped 2 bases and J dropped 2 bases, with 14 bases sitting between them. The DNA of the CDR3 is TGTGCCAGCAGCGTCATGGACAGAATTACTGGGGCCAACGTCCTGACTTTC. Protein sequence: CASSVMDRITGANVLTF.

V is TRBV2 and J is TRBJ2-3; D might be TRBD2 (6 bases). The CDR3 consists of 15 residues. The V gene's germline CDR1 is SNHLY and CDR2 FYNNEI. Trimming left V 6 bases short and J 5 bases short, with 18 bases between. The CDR3 protein is CASRPPPGLRDTQYF. CDR3 nucleotide sequence: TGTGCCAGCAGGCCCCCCCCGGGACTCCGAGATACGCAGTATTTT.

V usage is TRBV2 and J usage is TRBJ2-2, with 10 positions matching TRBD2. The CDR3 runs 14 residues. With V trimmed by 11 bases and J by 3 bases, 6 bases remained unmatched. The germline gives CDR1 SNHLY, CDR2 FYNNEI. This CDR3 is CAQRGLADTGELFF. CDR3 DNA: TGTGCCCAACGAGGACTAGCGGACACCGGGGAGCTGTTTTTT.

This clonotype was counted a few times. The chain recombines TRBV6-1 with TRBJ2-6; D remains unclear. This CDR3 comprises 18 residues. V gave up 3 bases and J gave up 1 base, with 16 bases separating them. Germline V CDR1 and CDR2: MNHNS, SASEGT. In DNA, the CDR3 is TGTGCCAGCAGTGACCCCCGAGTCGGTTTTTCTGGGGCCAACGTCCTGACTTTC. Its protein product is CASSDPRVGFSGANVLTF.

A few counts support this clonotype. The rearrangement uses TRBV3-1 and TRBJ2-7; D unresolved. V was clipped by 2 bases and J by 1 base, with 6 bases between them. The CDR3 is 13 residues long. CDR1 is LGHDT and CDR2 is YNNKEL in the germline V gene (reference sequence). The CDR3 loop is CASSQSPSYEQYV. The CDR3 DNA reads as TGTGCCAGCAGCCAATCCCCGTCCTACGAGCAGTACGTC.

V and J are TRBV5-1 and TRBJ2-2; 7 bases agree with TRBD2. The V gene end was trimmed by 0 bases and the J gene end by 1 base; junction bases not matched to a gene: 3. The germline V gene has CDR1 SGHRS and CDR2 YFSETQ. The CDR3 is made up of 16 amino acids. The CDR3 DNA reads as TGCGCCAGCAGCTTGGTCCGGGAGGTGAACACCGGGGAGCTGTTTTTT. The encoded protein is CASSLVREVNTGELFF.

Only a few counts were recorded for this clonotype. The chain links TRBV25-1 to TRBJ2-6, with 9 bases identical to TRBD1. V gave up 3 bases and J gave up 0 bases; unmatched junction bases: 6. The CDR3 sequence is 18 residues long. The germline gives CDR1 MGHDK, CDR2 SYGVNS. DNA for the CDR3: TGTGCCAGCAGTGACTTTAGGACAGGGGTCTCTGGGGCCAACGTCCTGACTTTC. This gives the protein CASSDFRTGVSGANVLTF.

This clonotype was recorded at least ten times. The V gene is TRBV5-6, the J gene TRBJ1-2; tentative D call: TRBD1 (5 bases). The CDR3 runs 14 residues. The germline V and J ends were trimmed by 5 bases and 6 bases, with 17 bases remaining between them. CDR1 and CDR2 from the germline V gene are SGHDT and YYEEEE. CDR3 in amino acids: CASRLRESGDGYTF. CDR3 coding DNA: TGTGCCAGCAGACTCAGGGAGTCGGGAGATGGCTACACCTTC.

The rearrangement uses TRBV4-1 and TRBJ1-5, with D unresolved. Per the germline V gene, CDR1 is MGHRA and CDR2 is YSYEKL. This CDR3 is built from 13 residues. V lost 1 base and J 6 bases, leaving 7 bases between the germline ends. The chain's CDR3 is CASSQVLGQPQHF. The CDR3 DNA sequence: TGCGCCAGCAGCCAAGTGTTGGGTCAGCCCCAGCATTTT.

The J gene is TRBJ2-1, the V gene TRBV10-3; no clear D. The ends were cut back, 2 bases at V and 8 bases at J, with 4 bases in the middle. Germline V gene data show CDR1 as ENHRY and CDR2 as SYGVKD. The CDR3 is 11 residues long. For the CDR3, the DNA is TGTGCCATCAGTGAGAGGGATGAGCAGTTCTTC. This translates into CAISERDEQFF.

This clonotype has only a few counts. V gene TRBV7-9 combines with J gene TRBJ1-1; D might be TRBD1 (6 bases). Germline V gene lookup returns CDR1 SEHNR and CDR2 FQNEAQ (reference sequence). The V gene lost 6 bases and the J gene lost 4 bases, with 18 bases spanning the gap. The CDR3 has 15 residues. DNA of the CDR3: TGTGCCAGCAGTCAGATACAGGGAGTTAGCACTGAAGCTTTCTTT. Its protein product is CASSQIQGVSTEAFF.

CDR3 protein: CASSLSPSIGTQYF. CDR3 DNA: TGTGCCAGCAGCTTATCACCCTCAATAGGGACCCAGTACTTC. This chain links TRBV7-2 with TRBJ2-5, with D unresolved. The germline gives CDR1 SGHTA, CDR2 FQGNSA. This CDR3 is 14 amino acids long. The V and J ends lost 2 bases and 7 bases respectively, with 14 bases between them.

This clonotype was detected only a few times. J is TRBJ1-1 and V is TRBV7-8; D might be TRBD1 (5 bases). Trimming shortened V by 5 bases and J by 12 bases, and 19 bases separated the two germline ends. Germline V gene data show CDR1 as SGHVS and CDR2 as FQNEAQ. CDR3 length: 13 residues. CDR3 protein: CASSRVGRASTFF. CDR3 DNA sequence: TGTGCCAGCAGCCGCGTTGGCAGGGCGTCAACTTTCTTT.